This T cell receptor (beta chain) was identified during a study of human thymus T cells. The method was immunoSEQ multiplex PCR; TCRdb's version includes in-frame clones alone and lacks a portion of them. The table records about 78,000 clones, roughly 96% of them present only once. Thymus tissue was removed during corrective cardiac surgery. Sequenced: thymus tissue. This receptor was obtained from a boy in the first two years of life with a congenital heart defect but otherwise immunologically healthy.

As DNA, the CDR3 is TGTGCCAGCAGTCCGCCCAATCGCGGGGCTAATGAAAAACTGTTTTTT. It encodes CASSPPNRGANEKLFF. V usage is TRBV28 and J usage is TRBJ1-4; unclear D gene. Germline values: CDR1 MDHEN, CDR2 SYDVKM. The CDR3 contains 16 residues. The V gene lost 5 bases and the J gene lost 3 bases, with 16 bases spanning the gap.